The 12 T cell receptor beta chains given below trace back to one sample, sequenced in a study of blood T cell repertoires in COVID-19. Data came from immunoSEQ multiplex PCR; TCRdb stores just in-frame clones and leaves some out. The sample lists about 9,000 clones, 84% seen once, with about 9.4% in the top ten. Sequenced input: peripheral blood. The origin of the receptors is a human donor in a cohort sampled during active COVID-19.

V and J are TRBV7-9 and TRBJ2-1; D is possibly TRBD2 (6 bases). The CDR3 runs 16 residues. Germline loops: CDR1 SEHNR, CDR2 FQNEAQ (reference sequence). The germline V and J ends were trimmed by 2 bases and 10 bases, with 21 bases remaining between them. The CDR3 DNA sequence: TGTGCCAGCAGCTTAAAAACAGGTCCCGCCGCGGGGGAGCAGTTCTTC. Protein: CASSLKTGPAAGEQFF. The complete variable domain, with remaining parts taken from reference TRBV7-9 and TRBJ2-1, reads DTGVSQNPRHKITKRGQNVTFRCDPISEHNRLYWYRQTLGQGPEFLTYFQNEAQLEKSRLLSDRFSAERPKGSFSTLEIQRTEQGDSAMYLCASSLKTGPAAGEQFFGPGTRLTVL.

In its sample, this clone was seen once. The genes are TRBV7-2 and TRBJ2-5; D gene uncertain. CDR3 size: 13 residues. V lost 4 bases and J 10 bases, leaving 16 bases between the germline ends. CDR1 is SGHTA, CDR2 FQGNSA, per germline. CDR3 residues: CASSSRVSPSQYF. DNA of the CDR3: TGTGCCAGCAGCTCCCGGGTATCGCCGAGCCAGTACTTC.

V gene TRBV7-9 combines with J gene TRBJ1-1; no firm D call. The germline V gene has CDR1 SEHNR and CDR2 FQNEAQ (reference sequence). The CDR3 covers 16 residues. The V and J ends lost 2 bases and 4 bases respectively, with 17 bases between them. The CDR3 protein is CASSLRSRGGGTEAFF. The DNA of the CDR3 is TGTGCCAGCAGCTTAAGATCCCGGGGAGGTGGCACTGAAGCTTTCTTT.

This clone was seen just once. This sequence joins TRBV6-1 and TRBJ2-7; 10 nucleotides align to TRBD1. CDR1 is MNHNS and CDR2 is SASEGT in the germline V gene. Trimming took 2 bases from V and 3 from J; bases not matched to a gene: 4. The CDR3 has 15 amino acids. The CDR3 nucleotides are TGTGCCAGCAGTGAACTCGGACAGGGGGGCTACGAGCAGTACTTC. Its translation is CASSELGQGGYEQYF.

The chain links TRBV7-4 to TRBJ2-7, with a weak D call TRBD1 (8 bases). V was trimmed by 4 bases and J by 3 bases, leaving 16 bases between them. Germline CDR1 and CDR2: SGHVT and SQSDAQ. The CDR3 is 15 residues long. CDR3 DNA sequence: TGTGCCAGCAGCTATGGGGGGGACAGGCGCTACGAGCAGTACTTC. It is translated as CASSYGGDRRYEQYF.

The chain joins TRBV7-2 to TRBJ1-3, with D unresolved. V lost 1 base and J lost 7, with 11 bases in between. This CDR3 is built from 14 residues. The germline gives CDR1 SGHTA, CDR2 FQGNSA. The CDR3 sequence: CASSLGSLENTIYF. CDR3 bases: TGTGCCAGCAGCTTAGGAAGCTTGGAGAACACCATATATTTT.

This clone was counted a few times. V gene TRBV19 combines with J gene TRBJ2-7; TRBD1 matches 9 bases. Germline CDR1 LNHDA, CDR2 SQIVND (reference sequence). CDR3 length: 15 residues. The ends lost 5 bases at V and 3 bases at J; junction bases unmatched: 8. The CDR3 region has the DNA TGTGCCAGTAGTCCCGCCGGGACAGGGATCTACGAGCAGTACTTC. Translated: CASSPAGTGIYEQYF.

The CDR3 bases are TGTGCCACCAGCAGAGGTCGGGAAGGATTCAATGAGCAGTTCTTC. Amino acids: CATSRGREGFNEQFF. The chain employs TRBV15 and TRBJ2-1; tentatively, D is TRBD2 (5 bases). Trimming shortened V by 1 base and J by 6 bases, and 13 bases separated the two germline ends. Germline values: CDR1 LNHNV, CDR2 YYDKDF (reference sequence). This CDR3 comprises 15 residues.

This clone has just a few counts. V gene TRBV5-6 combines with J gene TRBJ2-7; tentative D call: TRBD1 (6 bases). There are 14 residues in the CDR3. The germline V and J ends were trimmed by 0 bases and 2 bases, with 9 bases remaining between them. Per germline, CDR1 SGHDT and CDR2 YYEEEE. The CDR3 loop is CASSLGDRPYEQYF. In DNA, the CDR3 is TGTGCCAGCAGCTTGGGCGACAGGCCCTACGAGCAGTACTTC.

Only a few counts were recorded for this clone. The chain recombines TRBV28 with TRBJ1-2; weak D call: TRBD1 (6 bases). Germline CDR1 reads MDHEN; CDR2 reads SYDVKM. The V and J ends lost 6 bases and 1 base respectively, with 12 bases between them. This CDR3 has 14 amino acids. The CDR3 sequence: CASRAAGDNYGYTF. For the CDR3, the DNA is TGTGCCAGCAGGGCCGCAGGGGATAACTATGGCTACACCTTC.

The chain links TRBV5-5 to TRBJ2-7; D uncertain. The germline V gene encodes CDR1 SGHKS and CDR2 YYEKEE (reference sequence). CDR3 size: 13 residues. Deletions cut 2 bases from V and 1 base from J, with 7 bases between. This chain's CDR3 is CASSFNPSYEQYF. CDR3 bases: TGTGCCAGCAGCTTCAATCCATCCTACGAGCAGTACTTC.

V gene TRBV5-6 combines with J gene TRBJ1-2; 8 nucleotides match TRBD1. This CDR3 contains 13 residues. From germline, CDR1 is SGHDT and CDR2 YYEEEE. V was pared by 4 bases and J by 6 bases, with 5 bases of the junction left unmatched. Written as DNA, the CDR3 is TGTGCCAGCAGCGATACAGGGGGAAATGGCTACACCTTC. This codes for CASSDTGGNGYTF.